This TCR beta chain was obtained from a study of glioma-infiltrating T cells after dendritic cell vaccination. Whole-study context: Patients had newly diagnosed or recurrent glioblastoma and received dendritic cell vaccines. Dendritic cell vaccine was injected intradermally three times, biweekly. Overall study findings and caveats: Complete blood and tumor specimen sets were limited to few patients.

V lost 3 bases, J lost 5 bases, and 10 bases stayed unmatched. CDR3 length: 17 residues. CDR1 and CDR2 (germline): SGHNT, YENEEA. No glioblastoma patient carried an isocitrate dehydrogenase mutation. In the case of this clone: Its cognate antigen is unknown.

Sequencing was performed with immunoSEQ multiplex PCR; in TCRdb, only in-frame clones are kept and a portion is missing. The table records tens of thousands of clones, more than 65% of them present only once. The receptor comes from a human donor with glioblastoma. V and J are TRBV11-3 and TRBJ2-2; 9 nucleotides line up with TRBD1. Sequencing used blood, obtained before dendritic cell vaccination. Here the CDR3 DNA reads TGTGCCAGCAGCTTTAGCCCCGGGACAGGGAGTACCGGGGAGCTGTTTTTT. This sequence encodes CASSFSPGTGSTGELFF.